This TCR beta chain emerged from a study of response to subunit inactivated influenza vaccine. The germline V gene has CDR1 LGHDT and CDR2 YNNKEL (reference sequence). The CDR3 length is 19 residues. V lost 5 bases to trimming and J lost 1 base; unmatched junction nucleotides: 14. As to this clonotype: The antigen is not known.

Study results and limitations: Authors proposed each seasonal influenza vaccination draws in few new T cells.

From the RT-PCR reads, TCRdb called clonotypes with MiXCR, one entry per CDR3 protein. The data show approximately 530,000 distinct CDR3 sequences, approximately 7.3% seen once. V gene TRBV3-1 combines with J gene TRBJ1-5, with 10 bases aligning to TRBD1. This sequence originates from a man aged 50 to 69 who received an inactivated influenza vaccine. The input for sequencing was PBMCs from blood, taken around 2 years after vaccination. The CDR3 loop reads CASSSSSKTGGLSNQPQHF. The CDR3 DNA follows: TGTGCCAGCAGCTCGTCCTCTAAGACAGGGGGCTTAAGCAATCAGCCCCAGCATTTT.